Listed below are T cell receptor beta chains from one sample, sequenced in a study of T cells in Graves' hyperthyroidism and ophthalmopathy. Each CDR3 protein is one row after TCRdb ran MiXCR on the multiplex PCR reads. Among 410,000 or so distinct CDR3 sequences listed, roughly 14% were seen once. The sequenced sample consisted of blood. These receptor sequences come from a man aged 18 to 30 with Graves' ophthalmopathy. CDR3s include the opening cysteine and the closing phenylalanine or tryptophan. D genes are given only for firm matches. Size is stated for part of the rows, as once, few or many counts, or as a class when the clone is expanded.

D gene,J gene,V gene,clone size,CDR3 protein,CDR3 DNA
NA,TRBJ2-3,TRBV10-2,NA,CASSAVWRDTQYF,TGCGCCAGCAGTGCGGTATGGAGAGATACGCAGTATTTT
TRBD2,TRBJ2-1,TRBV25-1,many,CASSEYFPTSGSGEQFF,TGTGCCAGCAGTGAATATTTCCCGACTAGCGGGAGCGGTGAGCAGTTCTTC
TRBD1,TRBJ1-4,TRBV29-1,NA,CSVSRQGANKKLFF,TGCAGCGTTTCGCGACAGGGAGCTAATAAAAAACTGTTTTTT
TRBD2,TRBJ2-3,TRBV5-1,NA,CASSLGLAGRDTQYF,TGTGCCAGCAGCTTGGGACTAGCGGGAAGGGATACGCAGTATTTT
TRBD1,TRBJ1-1,TRBV6-1,many,CASSSGTVAEAFF,TGTGCCAGCAGCTCGGGGACAGTTGCTGAAGCTTTCTTT
NA,TRBJ2-7,TRBV4-1,few,CASSQAERAASYEQYF,TGCGCCAGCAGCCAGGCCGAGAGGGCGGCCTCCTACGAGCAGTACTTC
TRBD2,TRBJ2-1,TRBV5-1,NA,CASSQGLAGGQGEQFF,TGCGCCAGCAGCCAAGGACTAGCGGGGGGGCAGGGTGAGCAGTTCTTC
TRBD1,TRBJ2-7,TRBV20-1,many,CSAREGTGYLPEQYF,TGCAGTGCTAGAGAAGGGACAGGGTATTTACCCGAGCAGTACTTC
NA,TRBJ2-3,TRBV27,many,CASSLVGPASTDTQYF,TGTGCCAGCAGTTTAGTTGGGCCGGCAAGCACAGATACGCAGTATTTT
TRBD1,TRBJ2-1,TRBV28,few,CASRNRDRGSNEQFF,TGTGCCAGCAGAAACCGGGACAGGGGGTCCAATGAGCAGTTCTTC
NA,TRBJ2-7,TRBV18,NA,CASSPSRDNYEQYF,TGTGCCAGCTCACCATCCCGGGACAACTACGAGCAGTACTTC
TRBD2,TRBJ2-5,TRBV12-3/TRBV12-4,many,CASSLGTTNPLTPQETQYF,TGTGCCAGCAGTTTGGGGACTACAAATCCTCTGACCCCACAAGAGACCCAGTACTTC
TRBD2,TRBJ2-1,TRBV20-1,many,CSAAGTSGSINNEQFF,TGCAGTGCCGCTGGGACTAGCGGGAGCATCAACAATGAGCAGTTCTTC
TRBD2,TRBJ2-3,TRBV5-6,many,CASTETSGRTDTQYF,TGTGCCAGCACCGAGACTAGCGGGAGAACAGATACGCAGTATTTT
NA,TRBJ1-3,TRBV7-2,few,CASSLVSSSGNTIYF,TGTGCCAGCAGCTTAGTCAGTAGCTCTGGAAACACCATATATTTT
TRBD1,TRBJ1-2,TRBV4-1,NA,CASSYPTGAYGYTF,TGCGCCAGCAGCTACCCGACAGGGGCTTATGGCTACACCTTC
TRBD2,TRBJ2-7,TRBV20-1,NA,CSARGGRTRDQDEQYF,TGCAGTGCTAGAGGGGGCAGGACTAGGGACCAAGACGAGCAGTACTTC
TRBD1,TRBJ2-4,TRBV3-1,many,CASSSNPGTANIQYF,TGTGCCAGCAGCTCCAACCCCGGGACAGCGAACATTCAGTACTTC
NA,TRBJ2-7,TRBV11-2,many,CASSHSAQGVYEQYF,TGTGCCAGCAGCCATTCGGCACAGGGAGTGTACGAGCAGTACTTC
NA,TRBJ1-4,TRBV20-1,few,CSARREKLFF,TGCAGTGCTAGACGGGAAAAACTGTTTTTT
NA,TRBJ2-7,TRBV7-9,NA,CASSLAPTGGEQYF,TGTGCCAGCAGCTTAGCCCCGACAGGTGGGGAGCAGTACTTC
NA,TRBJ2-7,TRBV19,few,CASSILGYEQYF,TGTGCCAGTAGTATCCTGGGGTACGAGCAGTACTTC
NA,TRBJ1-2,TRBV4-2,few,CASSQHRETNYGYTF,TGTGCCAGCAGCCAACACAGGGAAACTAACTATGGCTACACCTTC
NA,TRBJ1-2,TRBV6-1,few,CASSSPSGYTF,TGTGCCAGCAGTTCCCCCAGCGGCTACACCTTC
NA,TRBJ2-2,TRBV12-3/TRBV12-4,few,CASTGGTGELFF,TGTGCCAGCACGGGCGGAACCGGGGAGCTGTTTTTT
NA,TRBJ2-1,TRBV5-6,few,CASSLVGLNEQFF,TGTGCCAGCAGCTTGGTAGGGCTGAATGAGCAGTTCTTC